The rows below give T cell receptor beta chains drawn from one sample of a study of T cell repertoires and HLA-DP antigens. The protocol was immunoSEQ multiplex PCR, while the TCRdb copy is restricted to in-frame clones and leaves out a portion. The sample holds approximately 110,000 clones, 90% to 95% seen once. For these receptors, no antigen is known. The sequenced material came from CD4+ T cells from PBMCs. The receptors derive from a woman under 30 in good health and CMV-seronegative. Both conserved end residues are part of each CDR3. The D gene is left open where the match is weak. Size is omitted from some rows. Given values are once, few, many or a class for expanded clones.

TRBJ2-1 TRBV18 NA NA CASSPLGVTPYNEQFF TGTGCCAGCTCACCACTCGGGGTAACCCCCTACAATGAGCAGTTCTTC
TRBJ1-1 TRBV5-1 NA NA CASSSSVGGTEAFF TGCGCCAGCAGCTCGTCGGTGGGTGGCACTGAAGCTTTCTTT
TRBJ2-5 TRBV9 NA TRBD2 CASSVAPTSLQETQYF TGTGCCAGCAGCGTAGCCCCGACTAGCCTCCAAGAGACCCAGTACTTC
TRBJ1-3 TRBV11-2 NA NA CASSLFRGNTIYF TGTGCCAGCAGCTTATTTCGGGGAAACACCATATATTTT
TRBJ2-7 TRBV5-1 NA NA CASSFKLDIGYEQYF TGCGCCAGCAGCTTTAAGTTGGACATCGGCTACGAGCAGTACTTC
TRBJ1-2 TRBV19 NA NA CASTPGHPPYGYTF TGTGCCAGTACCCCCGGACATCCCCCCTATGGCTACACCTTC
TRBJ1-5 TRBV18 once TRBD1 CASSGQGKDQPQHF TGTGCCAGCTCCGGACAGGGGAAAGATCAGCCCCAGCATTTT
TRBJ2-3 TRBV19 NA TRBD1 CASSIAGGHTDTQYF TGTGCCAGTAGTATTGCAGGGGGACACACAGATACGCAGTATTTT
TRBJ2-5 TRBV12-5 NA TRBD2 CASGLQTSGGASETQYF TGTGCTAGTGGTTTGCAAACTAGCGGGGGGGCCAGTGAGACCCAGTACTTC
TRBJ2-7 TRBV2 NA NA CASSEIRTSYEQYF TGTGCCAGCAGTGAAATACGAACCTCCTACGAGCAGTACTTC